These T cell receptor beta chains were read from a single sample in a study of blood T cell repertoires in COVID-19. The repertoire was sequenced with immunoSEQ multiplex PCR; TCRdb's copy has only in-frame clones and lacks some. Of about 230,000 clones in the sample, 85% to 90% were seen once. The sequencing input was PBMCs or T cells enriched from blood (not recorded which). The source is a woman between 25 and 40 years old with acute COVID-19. CDR3s include the opening cysteine and the closing phenylalanine or tryptophan. D genes are given only for firm matches. Size values are once, few and many counts, or a class for expanded clones, and some rows have none.

V: TRBV30
size: -
J: TRBJ2-3
D: -
length: 11
CDR3: CASESRDTQYF
DNA: TGTGCCTCCGAATCTAGAGATACGCAGTATTTT

V: TRBV28
size: -
J: TRBJ1-2
D: TRBD1
length: 15
CDR3: CASRNRQGTNYGYTF
DNA: TGTGCCAGCAGAAACCGACAGGGAACTAACTATGGCTACACCTTC

V: TRBV2
size: -
J: TRBJ2-7
D: TRBD1
length: 15
CDR3: CASNYRGTGINEQYF
DNA: TGTGCCAGCAATTACCGAGGGACAGGGATCAACGAGCAGTACTTC

V: TRBV19
size: once
J: TRBJ1-1
D: TRBD1
length: 14
CDR3: CASRGGHRNTEAFF
DNA: TGTGCCAGTAGAGGGGGCCATAGGAACACTGAAGCTTTCTTT

V: TRBV13
size: -
J: TRBJ1-6
D: -
length: 15
CDR3: CASSPGWMVNSPLHF
DNA: TGTGCCAGCAGCCCGGGGTGGATGGTGAATTCACCCCTCCACTTT

V: TRBV5-1
size: -
J: TRBJ1-5
D: -
length: 13
CDR3: CASSLAGYQPQHF
DNA: TGCGCCAGCAGCTTGGCGGGGTATCAGCCCCAGCATTTT

V: TRBV29-1
size: few
J: TRBJ2-1
D: TRBD2
length: 16
CDR3: CSVALLAGGYFNEQFF
DNA: TGCAGCGTTGCGCTCCTAGCGGGGGGCTACTTCAATGAGCAGTTCTTC

V: TRBV10-3
size: -
J: TRBJ1-2
D: -
length: 13
CDR3: CAITEQGNYGYTF
DNA: TGTGCCATCACCGAACAGGGAAACTATGGCTACACCTTC

V: TRBV7-9
size: -
J: TRBJ2-7
D: TRBD1
length: 14
CDR3: CASSQTGSSYEQYF
DNA: TGTGCCAGCAGCCAGACAGGGTCCTCCTACGAGCAGTACTTC

V: TRBV9
size: -
J: TRBJ2-2
D: TRBD2
length: 18
CDR3: CASSVGSGTSFGPGELFF
DNA: TGTGCCAGCAGCGTAGGGTCGGGGACTAGCTTTGGTCCCGGGGAGCTGTTTTTT

V: TRBV28
size: -
J: TRBJ2-1
D: TRBD2
length: 20
CDR3: CASTFRTFWTSGGSYNEQFF
DNA: TGTGCCAGCACCTTTAGGACCTTCTGGACTAGCGGGGGGTCCTACAATGAGCAGTTCTTC

V: TRBV29-1
size: -
J: TRBJ1-4
D: -
length: 13
CDR3: CSARTEWGEKLFF
DNA: TGCAGCGCCCGGACAGAGTGGGGTGAAAAACTGTTTTTT

V: TRBV30
size: -
J: TRBJ2-5
D: TRBD2
length: 16
CDR3: CAWSAGLAGGTKTQYF
DNA: TGTGCCTGGAGTGCGGGACTAGCGGGGGGCACGAAGACCCAGTACTTC

V: TRBV5-8
size: -
J: TRBJ1-5
D: -
length: 18
CDR3: CASSLFQQGFFSEQPQHF
DNA: TGTGCCAGCAGCTTATTCCAACAGGGTTTCTTTAGCGAACAGCCCCAGCATTTT

V: TRBV30
size: -
J: TRBJ1-1
D: TRBD1
length: 13
CDR3: CAWSVGQGTEAFF
DNA: TGTGCCTGGAGTGTAGGACAGGGGACTGAAGCTTTCTTT

V: TRBV2
size: few
J: TRBJ2-1
D: TRBD2
length: 15
CDR3: CASRASGGPYNEQFF
DNA: TGTGCCAGCAGGGCTAGCGGGGGGCCCTACAATGAGCAGTTCTTC

V: TRBV2
size: -
J: TRBJ1-1
D: -
length: 12
CDR3: CASGSSSTEAFF
DNA: TGTGCCAGCGGGAGTTCGAGCACTGAAGCTTTCTTT

V: TRBV29-1
size: -
J: TRBJ1-1
D: -
length: 12
CDR3: CSTVEGGTEAFF
DNA: TGCAGTACGGTAGAAGGGGGCACTGAAGCTTTCTTT

V: TRBV5-1
size: -
J: TRBJ1-1
D: TRBD1
length: 16
CDR3: CASSATLTGVNTEAFF
DNA: TGCGCCAGCAGCGCAACCCTAACAGGGGTCAACACTGAAGCTTTCTTT

V: TRBV6-2/TRBV6-3
size: -
J: TRBJ2-2
D: TRBD1
length: 18
CDR3: CASSDRLGTGRNTGELFF
DNA: TGTGCCAGCAGCGATAGACTGGGGACAGGTCGGAACACCGGGGAGCTGTTTTTT

V: TRBV5-5
size: -
J: TRBJ2-7
D: TRBD1
length: 16
CDR3: CASSLDRGLLPDEQYF
DNA: TGTGCCAGCAGCTTGGACAGGGGGCTCCTCCCCGACGAGCAGTACTTC

V: TRBV6-1
size: -
J: TRBJ2-7
D: TRBD1
length: 16
CDR3: CASSEAFGTGAYEQYF
DNA: TGTGCCAGCAGTGAAGCGTTCGGGACAGGCGCCTACGAGCAGTACTTC

V: TRBV19
size: -
J: TRBJ2-3
D: TRBD2
length: 15
CDR3: CASSMTSDWADTQYF
DNA: TGTGCCAGTAGTATGACTAGCGATTGGGCAGATACGCAGTATTTT

V: TRBV11-3
size: -
J: TRBJ2-3
D: -
length: 16
CDR3: CASSLGSTFSTDTQYF
DNA: TGTGCCAGCAGCTTAGGGTCTACTTTTTCCACAGATACGCAGTATTTT

V: TRBV24-1
size: -
J: TRBJ2-7
D: -
length: 13
CDR3: CATSDWTGAEQYF
DNA: TGTGCCACCAGTGATTGGACGGGAGCCGAGCAGTACTTC

V: TRBV11-2
size: -
J: TRBJ2-5
D: TRBD2
length: 16
CDR3: CASFGGLERLGETQYF
DNA: TGTGCCAGCTTTGGGGGACTAGAGAGGCTAGGCGAGACCCAGTACTTC

V: TRBV9
size: -
J: TRBJ1-2
D: -
length: 13
CDR3: CASMSELNYGYTF
DNA: TGTGCCAGCATGAGTGAGCTTAACTATGGCTACACCTTC

V: TRBV19
size: -
J: TRBJ1-2
D: -
length: 14
CDR3: CASSILWGTYGYTF
DNA: TGTGCCAGTAGTATCTTGTGGGGCACCTATGGCTACACCTTC

V: TRBV2
size: -
J: TRBJ1-2
D: -
length: 12
CDR3: CASSGQNYGYTF
DNA: TGTGCCAGCAGTGGGCAGAACTATGGCTACACCTTC

V: TRBV9
size: -
J: TRBJ1-2
D: TRBD1
length: 15
CDR3: CASSKQQGAVGGYTF
DNA: TGTGCCAGCAGCAAACAACAGGGGGCGGTAGGCGGCTACACCTTC

V: TRBV10-3
size: -
J: TRBJ1-5
D: -
length: 17
CDR3: CAIKGDRQMGYNQPQHF
DNA: TGTGCCATAAAGGGAGACAGGCAAATGGGTTACAATCAGCCCCAGCATTTT

V: TRBV9
size: -
J: TRBJ1-4
D: TRBD1
length: 14
CDR3: CASSAGTGTEKLFF
DNA: TGTGCCAGCAGCGCTGGGACAGGGACTGAAAAACTGTTTTTT

V: TRBV19
size: -
J: TRBJ2-1
D: TRBD2
length: 15
CDR3: CASSMTSGSYNEQFF
DNA: TGTGCCAGTAGTATGACTAGCGGTTCCTACAATGAGCAGTTCTTC

V: TRBV11-2
size: once
J: TRBJ1-2
D: -
length: 13
CDR3: CASSPGIAYGYTF
DNA: TGTGCCAGCAGCCCAGGGATCGCCTATGGCTACACCTTC

V: TRBV30
size: -
J: TRBJ1-1
D: -
length: 12
CDR3: CAWRGVNTEAFF
DNA: TGTGCCTGGAGAGGGGTAAACACTGAAGCTTTCTTT

V: TRBV6-6
size: -
J: TRBJ2-7
D: TRBD2
length: 11
CDR3: CASGPGGGQYF
DNA: TGTGCCAGCGGCCCGGGGGGAGGGCAGTACTTC

V: TRBV5-5
size: -
J: TRBJ2-7
D: TRBD1
length: 14
CDR3: CASSQDREIYEQYF
DNA: TGTGCCAGCAGCCAGGACAGGGAAATCTACGAGCAGTACTTC

V: TRBV7-2
size: -
J: TRBJ1-4
D: TRBD1
length: 16
CDR3: CASSLGQGGTNEKLFF
DNA: TGTGCCAGCAGCTTGGGACAGGGGGGCACTAATGAAAAACTGTTTTTT